The sequence of this TCR beta chain was determined in a study of blood T cell repertoires in COVID-19. About the research overall: The study drew acute and convalescent COVID-19 samples from the United States, Italy and Spain. T cells, B-cell-depleted T cells, or PBMCs supplied cDNA or gDNA.

Seattle's cohort entered during active infection and was followed longitudinally. Authors' methods: It was from reference gene primer amplification that nucleated cell counts were estimated. Using immunoSEQ multiplex PCR, the repertoire was profiled, and TCRdb retains in-frame clones only, with some absent. V, J and clone size reflect that table, while D and trimming were determined from the DNA. Of under 150,000 clones listed, 90% are singletons. CDR1 and CDR2 (germline): SGHAT, FQNNGV. The CDR3 has 17 amino acids. Deletions cut 5 bases from V and 0 bases from J, with 17 bases between. The chain has TRBV11-2 and TRBJ1-3; weak D call: TRBD1 (6 bases). The clonotype comes from a man aged 55 to 70 with COVID-19, enrolled during active disease. The specimen sequenced was peripheral blood. This CDR3 is CASSPDGGGASGNTIYF. The CDR3 region has the DNA TGTGCCAGCAGCCCCGATGGAGGGGGGGCCTCTGGAAACACCATATATTTT.